Each of the 23 T cell receptor beta chains below was sequenced from the same sample in a study of T cell responses to AZD1222 COVID-19 vaccine. The method was immunoSEQ multiplex PCR; TCRdb's version includes in-frame clones alone and lacks a portion of them. The sample consists of some 81,000 clones, approximately 85% of them appearing once. The source was peripheral blood, collected 28 days after the second AZD1222 dose. Receptors were obtained from an adult who received the AZD1222 COVID-19 vaccine.

The CDR3 loop is CASCPPGHASYEQYF. DNA of the CDR3: TGTGCCAGCTGCCCGCCGGGACATGCGAGCTACGAGCAGTACTTC. The chain joins TRBV11-2 to TRBJ2-7, with a tentative D call TRBD1 (6 bases). The CDR3 contains 15 residues. Germline V CDR1 and CDR2: SGHAT, FQNNGV. Trimming cost V 8 bases and J 3 bases, with 20 bases left between them.

The chain is built from TRBV3-1 (or the pseudogene TRBV3-2) and TRBJ1-2; a possible D gene is TRBD1 (5 bases). The CDR3 runs to 14 residues. V lost 1 base, J lost 2 bases, and 8 bases lay in between. Germline V gene data show CDR1 as LGHDT and CDR2 as YNNKEL (reference sequence). The CDR3 protein is CASSQATGNYGYTF. CDR3 bases: TGTGCCAGCAGCCAAGCTACAGGAAACTATGGCTACACCTTC.

Only one count was recorded for this clone. This chain connects TRBV7-2 to TRBJ1-5; TRBD1 matches at 7 bases. The trim removed 2 bases at V and 6 bases at J, leaving 4 bases unmatched. There are 14 residues in the CDR3. The germline V gene has CDR1 SGHTA and CDR2 FQGNSA. The CDR3 DNA is TGTGCCAGCAGCTTAACTTACAGGGGTCAGCCCCAGCATTTT. Translating it yields CASSLTYRGQPQHF.

The chain has TRBV10-3 and TRBJ1-1, with D tentatively TRBD1 (5 bases). V lost 4 bases and J 0 bases, leaving 9 bases between the germline ends. Germline V CDR1 and CDR2: ENHRY, SYGVKD. This CDR3 comprises 14 residues. The CDR3 region is CAISGRGVNTEAFF. The CDR3 DNA reads as TGTGCCATCAGTGGTAGGGGAGTGAACACTGAAGCTTTCTTT.

V gene TRBV5-1 combines with J gene TRBJ1-5; no clear D gene. Germline V gives CDR1 SGHRS, CDR2 YFSETQ. Trimming stripped 0 bases from V and 7 bases from J, with 14 bases between. This CDR3 contains 15 residues. The CDR3 is CASSLGDVREQPQHF. The CDR3 DNA follows: TGCGCCAGCAGCTTGGGAGACGTTCGGGAGCAGCCCCAGCATTTT.

This chain uses TRBV4-3 with TRBJ2-1; maybe TRBD1 (5 bases). The CDR3 totals 12 residues. Per the germline V gene, CDR1 is LGHNA and CDR2 is YSLEER. Trimming shortened V by 0 bases and J by 9 bases, and 6 bases separated the two germline ends. CDR3 nucleotides: TGCGCCAGCAGCCAAGATCAGGGTGAGCAGTTCTTC. Amino acids: CASSQDQGEQFF.

The V gene is TRBV30, the J gene TRBJ2-7; TRBD2 matches at 9 bases. The germline CDR1 and CDR2 sequences are GTSNPN and SVGIG (reference sequence). CDR3 length: 16 residues. V lost 7 bases, J lost 4 bases, and 17 bases stayed unmatched. The CDR3 nucleotides are TGTGCCTTGAATGACCAACATAGCGGGAGAGGGTACGAGCAGTACTTC. Encoded protein: CALNDQHSGRGYEQYF.

This clone has a single count. The CDR3 nucleotides read TGTGCCAGCAGCGGGACCCTTAATGAAAAACTGTTTTTT. Residues: CASSGTLNEKLFF. The chain uses TRBV5-4 and TRBJ1-4, with D possibly matching TRBD1 (5 bases). The CDR3 contains 13 residues. V lost 4 bases to trimming and J lost 4 bases, with 8 bases between them. Germline-derived CDR1 and CDR2 are SGHNT and YYREEE (reference sequence). Full variable domain (missing parts from reference TRBV5-4 and TRBJ1-4): ETGVTQSPTHLIKTRGQQVTLRCSSQSGHNTVSWYQQALGQGPQFIFQYYREEENGRGNFPPRFSGLQFPNYSSELNVNALELDDSALYLCASSGTLNEKLFFGSGTQLSVL.

CDR3 DNA sequence: TGTGCCAGCAGCTTAACGTCCAGGGATGGCTACACCTTC. Translated, it gives CASSLTSRDGYTF. The chain combines TRBV7-3 with TRBJ1-2; possibly TRBD1 for D (5 bases). Trimming shortened V by 0 bases and J by 6 bases, and 8 bases separated the two germline ends. The CDR3 is 13 amino acids. CDR1 and CDR2 from the germline V gene are SGHTA and FQGTGA.

The chain employs TRBV14 and TRBJ2-7; no clear D gene. Trimming cost V 0 bases and J 7 bases, with 16 bases left between them. This CDR3 contains 15 residues. CDR1 is SGHDN and CDR2 is FVKESK in the germline V gene. The DNA for the CDR3 is TGTGCCAGCAGCCAAGATCGGGCGTGGATGGGGGAGCAGTACTTC. Its protein product is CASSQDRAWMGEQYF. Drawing the rest from reference TRBV14 and TRBJ2-7, the complete variable domain is EAGVTQFPSHSVIEKGQTVTLRCDPISGHDNLYWYRRVMGKEIKFLLHFVKESKQDESGMPNNRFLAERTGGTYSTLKVQPAELEDSGVYFCASSQDRAWMGEQYFGPGTRLTVT.

The chain uses TRBV28 and TRBJ1-5; D call uncertain. V lost 3 bases and J lost 3, with 12 bases in between. Germline V gene lookup returns CDR1 MDHEN and CDR2 SYDVKM. The CDR3 extends over 15 amino acids. In nucleotides, the CDR3 is TGTGCCAGCAGTTTCTATAATGGGTACAATCAGCCCCAGCATTTT. Protein: CASSFYNGYNQPQHF.

This clone came up a few times. This CDR3 reads CASSYHSSLDPSGEQFF. CDR3 DNA: TGTGCCAGCAGTTACCATTCTTCCCTCGATCCTAGCGGCGAGCAGTTCTTC. This rearrangement joins TRBV6-2 or TRBV6-3 to TRBJ2-1, with 7 bases fitting TRBD2. Germline values: CDR1 MNHEY, CDR2 SVGEGT. Losses at the gene ends were 2 bases for V and 10 bases for J; bases not matched to a gene: 17. The CDR3 totals 17 residues.

The gene calls are TRBV7-8 and TRBJ1-5, with 8 positions matching TRBD1. V shed 5 bases and J 0 bases; nucleotides not matched to a gene: 9. The germline gives CDR1 SGHVS, CDR2 FQNEAQ. This CDR3 contains 17 residues. The CDR3 DNA sequence: TGTGCCAGCAGCATCGGGTCAGGGGGCCATAGCAATCAGCCCCAGCATTTT. Residues: CASSIGSGGHSNQPQHF.

The V and J genes are TRBV19 and TRBJ2-2; D might be TRBD1 (6 bases). Per germline, CDR1 LNHDA and CDR2 SQIVND (reference sequence). This CDR3 is 13 amino acids long. The ends were cut back, 10 bases at V and 2 bases at J, with 11 bases in the middle. The chain's CDR3 is CATRDTNTGELFF. The CDR3 DNA is TGTGCCACACGGGACACTAACACCGGGGAGCTGTTTTTT.

The rearrangement joins TRBV5-4 to TRBJ2-1, with 7 bases matching TRBD2. V lost 4 bases to trimming and J lost 6 bases; unmatched junction nucleotides: 16. The CDR3 has 17 amino acids. From germline, CDR1 is SGHNT and CDR2 YYREEE (reference sequence). For the CDR3, the DNA is TGTGCCAGCAGCCCCGAACCGGGACTAACAGCCCCCAATGAGCAGTTCTTC. Its protein is CASSPEPGLTAPNEQFF.

This clone has just a few counts. This chain uses TRBV6-2 or TRBV6-3 with TRBJ2-6; D is perhaps TRBD1 (6 bases). This CDR3 comprises 15 residues. The V end lost 4 bases, the J end lost 0 bases, and 7 bases lay between the germline ends. From germline, CDR1 is MNHEY and CDR2 SVGEGT. In DNA form, the CDR3 reads TGTGCCAGCAGTTGGGACAACTCTGGGGCCAACGTCCTGACTTTC. Amino acids: CASSWDNSGANVLTF.

This clone was seen more than once but under ten times. V gene TRBV7-2 combines with J gene TRBJ1-1, with D possibly matching TRBD1 (5 bases). Trimming left V 5 bases short and J 4 bases short, with 17 bases between. Germline CDR1 SGHTA, CDR2 FQGNSA. The CDR3 totals 15 residues. The CDR3: CASSRNPRVTTEAFF. DNA for the CDR3: TGTGCCAGCAGCCGCAACCCCAGGGTAACCACTGAAGCTTTCTTT.

This clone was counted a few times. V usage is TRBV4-2 and J usage is TRBJ2-1, with 9 positions matching TRBD2. The germline V gene has CDR1 LGHNA and CDR2 YNFKEQ. The J segment lost 5 bases and the V segment lost 1 base, leaving 6 bases of the junction unmatched. This CDR3 is built from 16 residues. CDR3 residues: CASSQGVAGVDNEQFF. CDR3 bases: TGTGCCAGCAGCCAAGGGGTAGCGGGAGTCGACAATGAGCAGTTCTTC.

The J gene is TRBJ1-3, the V gene TRBV14, with TRBD1 as a possible D gene (6 bases). In germline, CDR1 is SGHDN, CDR2 FVKESK. Trimming left V 0 bases short and J 2 bases short, with 14 bases between. The CDR3 is 17 residues long. In DNA, the CDR3 is TGTGCCAGCAGCCAAGACCTTCCGGGACATCCTGGAAACACCATATATTTT. Translating it yields CASSQDLPGHPGNTIYF.

The V and J genes are TRBV11-2 and TRBJ1-4; D ambiguous. The CDR3 extends over 14 amino acids. Germline lookup yields CDR1 SGHAT and CDR2 FQNNGV. V was shortened by 5 bases and J by 0 bases, with 7 bases between the two germline ends. The CDR3 bases are TGTGCCAGCAGCGACAAACCAACTAATGAAAAACTGTTTTTT. Residues: CASSDKPTNEKLFF.

The gene calls are TRBV7-9 and TRBJ1-2; D possibly corresponds to TRBD1 (5 bases). V was pared by 7 bases and J by 4 bases, with 16 bases between. The germline CDR1 and CDR2 sequences are SEHNR and FQNEAQ (reference sequence). The CDR3 runs 14 residues. The CDR3 is CASTQRGDLYGYTF. CDR3 DNA sequence: TGTGCCAGCACCCAACGTGGGGACCTCTATGGCTACACCTTC. Combining the CDR3 with reference TRBV7-9 and TRBJ1-2 gives the whole variable domain DTGVSQNPRHKITKRGQNVTFRCDPISEHNRLYWYRQTLGQGPEFLTYFQNEAQLEKSRLLSDRFSAERPKGSFSTLEIQRTEQGDSAMYLCASTQRGDLYGYTFGSGTRLTVV.

The V and J genes are TRBV27 and TRBJ2-3; D gene uncertain. Trimming left V 0 bases short and J 0 bases short, with 13 bases between. The CDR3 is 17 amino acids. Germline V lookup: CDR1 MNHEY, CDR2 SMNVEV (reference sequence). As DNA, the CDR3 is TGTGCCAGCAGTTTATCCCGGCAAAGCCGTAGCACAGATACGCAGTATTTT. Translated: CASSLSRQSRSTDTQYF.

The chain couples TRBV2 to TRBJ2-7, with 9 bases matching TRBD1. The CDR3 spans 14 residues. Per the germline V gene, CDR1 is SNHLY and CDR2 is FYNNEI. J was trimmed by 4 bases and V by 7 bases; bases with no gene match: 8. CDR3 residues: CASTQGGQGYEQYF. CDR3 nucleotides: TGTGCCAGCACCCAAGGGGGACAGGGATACGAGCAGTACTTC. The full variable domain, its missing parts supplied by reference TRBV2 and TRBJ2-7, is EPEVTQTPSHQVTQMGQEVILRCVPISNHLYFYWYRQILGQKVEFLVSFYNNEISEKSEIFDDQFSVERPDGSNFTLKIRSTKLEDSAMYFCASTQGGQGYEQYFGPGTRLTVT.